The 18 T cell receptor beta chains reported below all come from one sample, sequenced in a study of graft-versus-host responses after intestinal transplantation. No antigens are known for them. TCRdb keeps only in-frame clones here, not all; method: immunoSEQ multiplex PCR. This table holds 90,000 to 120,000 clones, roughly 86% found once. The sample was unstimulated CD4+ T cells sorted from spleen or lymph node cells, taken before transplant. These receptors were taken from a human donor who was the organ donor for an intestinal transplant.

This clone has just a few counts. Mismatch with germline at one junction end may stem from a read error. V is TRBV19 and J is TRBJ1-3, with a tentative D call TRBD1 (6 bases). CDR3 length: 15 residues. Per germline, CDR1 LNHDA and CDR2 SQIVND (reference sequence). The CDR3 nucleotides read TGTGCCAGTAGTCCGCAGGTTGACAGGTCCTTATCCAAGCAATTT. It specifies CASSPQVDRSLSKQF.

The chain carries TRBV12-5 and TRBJ1-6; no firm D call. Germline V lookup: CDR1 LGHNT, CDR2 FRNRAP. The CDR3 covers 14 residues. Deletions cut 2 bases from V and 10 bases from J, with 12 bases between. The CDR3 DNA follows: TGTGCTAGTGGTTTGTCCCAGATGGGATCACCCCTCCACTTT. Amino acids: CASGLSQMGSPLHF. Full variable domain (rest looked up from reference TRBV12-5 and TRBJ1-6): DARVTQTPRHKVTEMGQEVTMRCQPILGHNTVFWYRQTMMQGLELLAYFRNRAPLDDSGMPKDRFSAEMPDATLATLKIQPSEPRDSAVYFCASGLSQMGSPLHFGNGTRLTVT.

The chain joins TRBV5-1 to TRBJ2-1; D is undetermined. Looked up from germline, CDR1 is SGHRS and CDR2 is YFSETQ. This CDR3 is built from 13 residues. Trimming left V 5 bases short and J 6 bases short, with 12 bases between. CDR3 coding DNA: TGCGCCAGCAGTTTTGGGTTGGTCAATGAGCAGTTCTTC. This translates into CASSFGLVNEQFF.

The V call is TRBV30, the J call TRBJ2-5; the D call may be TRBD1 or TRBD2 (5 bases each). Germline V CDR1 and CDR2: GTSNPN, SVGIG (reference sequence). Trimming left V 5 bases short and J 7 bases short, with 17 bases between. The CDR3 is 13 amino acids. The CDR3 region is CAWVQGASGTQYF. CDR3 DNA sequence: TGTGCCTGGGTTCAGGGAGCGAGCGGGACCCAGTACTTC. Using reference TRBV30 and TRBJ2-5 for the parts outside the CDR3, the full variable domain is SQTIHQWPATLVQPVGSPLSLECTVEGTSNPNLYWYRQAAGRGLQLLFYSVGIGQISSEVPQNLSASRPQDRQFILSSKKLLLSDSGFYLCAWVQGASGTQYFGPGTRLLVL.

V is TRBV5-1 and J is TRBJ1-2; possible D gene TRBD1, 6 bases. V was cut by 4 bases and J by 7 bases, with 17 bases left in between. This CDR3 comprises 14 residues. Germline lookup yields CDR1 SGHRS and CDR2 YFSETQ. The CDR3 protein is CASSVGSGGSGYTF. CDR3 sequence (DNA): TGCGCCAGCAGCGTGGGCTCGGGGGGCTCTGGCTACACCTTC.

The chain has TRBV5-1 and TRBJ2-7, with D tentatively TRBD1 (6 bases). The germline CDR1 and CDR2 sequences are SGHRS and YFSETQ. V lost 5 bases and J lost 2, with 14 bases in between. The CDR3 runs to 14 residues. CDR3 amino acids: CASSSWGQTYEQYF. The CDR3 nucleotides are TGCGCCAGCAGTTCCTGGGGACAAACCTACGAGCAGTACTTC.

The chain employs TRBV7-3 and TRBJ2-7, with a possible D match to TRBD2 (5 bases). Germline V lookup: CDR1 SGHTA, CDR2 FQGTGA. The CDR3 runs 15 residues. V was pared by 1 base and J by 0 bases, with 10 bases between. The CDR3 region has the DNA TGTGCCAGCAGCTTAAAGGTCGGACTCTCCTACGAGCAGTACTTC. Its translation: CASSLKVGLSYEQYF.

The chain combines TRBV6-1 with TRBJ2-3, with D tentatively TRBD1 or TRBD2 (5 bases each). The CDR3 is 17 residues long. V lost 4 bases and J 3 bases, leaving 20 bases between the germline ends. The germline V gene encodes CDR1 MNHNS and CDR2 SASEGT. The chain's CDR3 is CASSGRHRRAVTDTQYF. For the CDR3, the DNA is TGTGCCAGCAGTGGGCGTCACAGGCGGGCCGTGACAGATACGCAGTATTTT.

This chain uses TRBV5-1 with TRBJ1-5; 11 bases align to TRBD1. The V gene end was trimmed by 5 bases and the J gene end by 7 bases; junction bases not matched to a gene: 8. CDR3 length: 15 residues. The V gene's germline CDR1 is SGHRS and CDR2 YFSETQ. The chain's CDR3 is CASSPGTGGVQPQHF. In nucleotides, the CDR3 is TGCGCCAGCAGTCCCGGGACAGGGGGAGTGCAGCCCCAGCATTTT.

V is TRBV7-9 and J is TRBJ2-5; D possibly corresponds to TRBD1 (6 bases). Per germline, CDR1 SEHNR and CDR2 FQNEAQ (reference sequence). There are 14 residues in the CDR3. Trimming took 0 bases from V and 4 from J, leaving 9 bases between them. The CDR3 DNA reads TGTGCCAGCAGCTTAGCGGCAGGGGTAGAGACCCAGTACTTC. Translating gives CASSLAAGVETQYF.

This clone was counted between two and nine times. V is TRBV5-4 and J is TRBJ2-2; D may be TRBD1 (5 bases). Germline CDR1 is SGHNT and CDR2 is YYREEE (reference sequence). V lost 1 base to trimming and J lost 1 base, with 5 bases between them. The CDR3 loop spans 14 amino acids. The CDR3 DNA is TGTGCCAGCAGCTTGACAGGGAACACCGGGGAGCTGTTTTTT. The encoded protein is CASSLTGNTGELFF.

Here the CDR3 reads CASSLDWENQPQHF. CDR3 nucleotides: TGTGCCAGCAGCTTAGATTGGGAGAATCAGCCCCAGCATTTT. This chain links TRBV11-2 with TRBJ1-5; D gene unclear. The V end lost 0 bases, the J end lost 4 bases, and 7 bases lay between the germline ends. Per the germline V gene, CDR1 is SGHAT and CDR2 is FQNNGV. CDR3 length: 14 residues.

The rearrangement joins TRBV18 to TRBJ2-7, with unresolved D. V was pared by 3 bases and J by 4 bases, with 13 bases between. CDR1 and CDR2 from the germline V gene are KGHSH and LQKENI. The CDR3 is made up of 14 amino acids. The chain's CDR3 is CASSPSGPFYEQYF. CDR3 DNA: TGTGCCAGCTCACCTTCCGGACCGTTTTACGAGCAGTACTTC. The full variable domain, with the rest looked up from reference TRBV18 and TRBJ2-7, is NAGVMQNPRHLVRRRGQEARLRCSPMKGHSHVYWYRQLPEEGLKFMVYLQKENIIDESGMPKERFSAEFPKEGPSILRIQQVVRGDSAAYFCASSPSGPFYEQYFGPGTRLTVT.

The genes are TRBV9 and TRBJ1-3; no reliable D call. Germline CDR1 and CDR2: SGDLS and YYNGEE. The CDR3 loop spans 15 amino acids. V was shortened by 0 bases and J by 1 base, with 8 bases between the two germline ends. CDR3 DNA sequence: TGTGCCAGCAGCGTAGGGGCAGGATCTGGAAACACCATATATTTT. It codes for CASSVGAGSGNTIYF.

The V gene is TRBV29-1, the J gene TRBJ1-1; unclear D gene. Germline CDR1 reads SQVTM; CDR2 reads ANQGSEA. V lost 1 base, J lost 0 bases, and 12 bases lay in between. The CDR3 runs to 15 residues. In nucleotides, the CDR3 is TGCAGCGTTGAAGCCGTCCTCTCCATGAACACTGAAGCTTTCTTT. This translates into CSVEAVLSMNTEAFF.

J is TRBJ2-3 and V is TRBV4-1, with 11 bases identical to TRBD1. The CDR3 runs 16 residues. From germline, CDR1 is MGHRA and CDR2 YSYEKL. J was trimmed by 3 bases and V by 6 bases; bases with no gene match: 8. The CDR3 loop is CASSLPGQGGTDTQYF. The CDR3 DNA sequence: TGCGCCAGCAGTCTCCCGGGACAGGGGGGTACAGATACGCAGTATTTT.

The chain employs TRBV9 and TRBJ1-3; TRBD1 agrees at 7 bases. The J segment lost 2 bases and the V segment lost 3 bases, leaving 2 bases of the junction unmatched. CDR3 size: 14 residues. Germline V CDR1 and CDR2: SGDLS, YYNGEE. CDR3 sequence: CASSGQGTGNTIYF. The CDR3 coding sequence is TGTGCCAGCAGCGGACAGGGTACTGGAAACACCATATATTTT. Using reference TRBV9 and TRBJ1-3 for the parts outside the CDR3, the full variable domain is DSGVTQTPKHLITATGQRVTLRCSPRSGDLSVYWYQQSLDQGLQFLIQYYNGEERAKGNILERFSAQQFPDLHSELNLSSLELGDSALYFCASSGQGTGNTIYFGEGSWLTVV.

As to this clone: Other DNA sequences of this sample code for an identical CDR3. This chain links TRBV19 with TRBJ1-1, with D possibly being TRBD1 (5 bases). V dropped 3 bases and J dropped 1 base, with 21 bases sitting between them. CDR1 and CDR2 from the germline V gene are LNHDA and SQIVND (reference sequence). This CDR3 comprises 18 residues. The DNA of the CDR3 is TGTGCCAGTAGTATCCGCAATTTCCTAGACAGATCGAACACTGAAGCTTTCTTT. This encodes CASSIRNFLDRSNTEAFF.